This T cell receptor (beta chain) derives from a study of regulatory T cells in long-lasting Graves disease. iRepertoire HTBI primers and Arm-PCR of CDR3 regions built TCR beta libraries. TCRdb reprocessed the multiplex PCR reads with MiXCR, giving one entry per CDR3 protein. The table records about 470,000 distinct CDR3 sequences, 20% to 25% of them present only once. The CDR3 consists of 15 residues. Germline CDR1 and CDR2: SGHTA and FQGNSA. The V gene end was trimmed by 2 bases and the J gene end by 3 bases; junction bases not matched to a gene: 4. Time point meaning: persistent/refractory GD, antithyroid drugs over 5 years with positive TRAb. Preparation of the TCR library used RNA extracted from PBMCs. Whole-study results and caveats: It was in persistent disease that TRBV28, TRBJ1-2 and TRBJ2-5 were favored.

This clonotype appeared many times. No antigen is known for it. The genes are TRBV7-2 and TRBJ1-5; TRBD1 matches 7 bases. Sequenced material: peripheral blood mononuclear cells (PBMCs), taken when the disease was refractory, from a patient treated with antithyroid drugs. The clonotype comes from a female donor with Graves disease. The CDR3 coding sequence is TGTGCCAGCAGCTTAAGACAGGGCAACAATCAGCCCCAGCATTTT. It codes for CASSLRQGNNQPQHF.